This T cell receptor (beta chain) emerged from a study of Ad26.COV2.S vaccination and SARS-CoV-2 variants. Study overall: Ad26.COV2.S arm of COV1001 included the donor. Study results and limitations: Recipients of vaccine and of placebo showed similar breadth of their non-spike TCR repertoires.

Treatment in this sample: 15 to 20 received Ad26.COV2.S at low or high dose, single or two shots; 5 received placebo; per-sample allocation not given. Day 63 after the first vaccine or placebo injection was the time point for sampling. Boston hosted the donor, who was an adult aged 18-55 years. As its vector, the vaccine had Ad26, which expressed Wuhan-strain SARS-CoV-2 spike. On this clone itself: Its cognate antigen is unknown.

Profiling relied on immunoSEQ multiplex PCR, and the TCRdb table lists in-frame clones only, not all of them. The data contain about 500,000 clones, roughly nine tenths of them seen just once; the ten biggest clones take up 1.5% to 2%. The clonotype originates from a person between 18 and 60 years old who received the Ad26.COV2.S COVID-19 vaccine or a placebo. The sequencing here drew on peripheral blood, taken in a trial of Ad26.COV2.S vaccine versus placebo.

The CDR3 bases are TGTGCCAGCAGCCAGGACAGGGGGCCCTACAATGAGCAGTTCTTC. Translating gives CASSQDRGPYNEQFF. This chain joins TRBV6-5 and TRBJ2-1; 11 nucleotides line up with TRBD1. The CDR3 consists of 15 residues. V gave up 6 bases and J gave up 2 bases; unmatched junction bases: 3. Germline assignment: CDR1 MNHEY and CDR2 SVGAGI.